The sequence of this T cell receptor beta chain was determined in a study of shared clonotypes between healthy human individuals. Original processing notes: ImmunoSEQ supplied junction-only sequences lacking quality scores, so filtering was different. Assay used: immunoSEQ multiplex PCR; TCRdb lists only in-frame clones, some missing. V and J calls plus clone size are reproduced from that table; the DNA served to infer D and trimming. The table shows some 1.4 million clones, with roughly 95% occurring only once. The CDR3 sequence is 16 residues long. J was trimmed by 6 bases and V by 3 bases; bases with no gene match: 7. Germline CDR1 MNHNY, CDR2 SVGAGI (reference sequence). Points on this clone: Its antigen is still unknown.

General study points: In the sorted subsets, rarefaction showed sequencing was incomplete despite large depth. Non-shared clonotypes displayed generation probabilities falling below those of clonotypes present in all four donors. Of the naive CD4 clonotypes, roughly 5.2% were shared across a few donors.

The specimen was naive CD4+ T cells sorted from blood. Stated subset: CD45RA+ positively selected. The rearrangement joins TRBV6-6 to TRBJ2-7; 14 bases are a match to TRBD2. This receptor was identified in a man aged 30 to 39 in good health. The CDR3 DNA sequence: TGTGCCAGCAGTTATTTAGGGACTAGCGGGAGAAGCGAGCAGTACTTC. Protein: CASSYLGTSGRSEQYF.